This TCR beta chain appears in the sequencing data of a study of OX40 agonist ivuxolimab in advanced cancers. The assay was immunoSEQ multiplex PCR, and TCRdb's table has in-frame clones only and misses some. The sample has 75,000 to 95,000 clones, around 90% seen once; the top ten hold about 9.1%. Trimming at V came to 3 bases and at J to 3 bases, leaving 7 bases not matched to a gene. Germline V gene lookup returns CDR1 MDHEN and CDR2 SYDVKM. The CDR3 is 18 amino acids. Source: CD4+ or CD8+ T cells sorted from blood, taken in a trial of the OX40 agonist ivuxolimab. The receptor's source is an adult with an advanced solid tumor such as melanoma, head and neck, liver or kidney cancer. The V and J genes are TRBV28 and TRBJ2-6, with 11 positions matching TRBD1. In DNA form, the CDR3 reads TGTGCCAGCAGTTTTGTGGGACAGGGGGGAGTTGGGGCCAACGTCCTGACTTTC. This sequence encodes CASSFVGQGGVGANVLTF.